Listed here are 28 T cell receptor beta chains from one sample, sequenced in a study of OX40 agonist ivuxolimab in advanced cancers. Using immunoSEQ multiplex PCR, the repertoire was profiled, and TCRdb retains in-frame clones only, with some absent. The sample lists around 100,000 clones; under 95% were seen once. Sequenced here: CD4+ or CD8+ T cells sorted from blood, sampled in a trial of the OX40 agonist ivuxolimab. The origin of the receptors is an adult with an advanced solid tumor such as melanoma, head and neck, liver or kidney cancer.

V gene TRBV7-8 combines with J gene TRBJ2-4; 7 nucleotides line up with TRBD2. Per the germline V gene, CDR1 is SGHVS and CDR2 is FQNEAQ. The CDR3 is 13 residues long. V was pared by 5 bases and J by 12 bases, with 10 bases of the junction left unmatched. The CDR3 DNA reads as TGTGCCAGCAGCATACAGCCAGCGGGACGTCAGTACTTC. Amino acids: CASSIQPAGRQYF.

The CDR3 loop reads CASSEGIYGEQYF. In DNA, the CDR3 is TGCGCCAGCAGTGAGGGGATATATGGCGAGCAGTACTTC. This sequence joins TRBV10-1 and TRBJ2-7; the D is unclear. Germline CDR1 reads WNHNN; CDR2 reads SYGVQD (reference sequence). This CDR3 has 13 amino acids. Deletions cut 2 bases from V and 6 bases from J, with 11 bases between.

This chain uses TRBV9 with TRBJ2-3; D unclear. Germline V gene sequence: CDR1 SGDLS, CDR2 YYNGEE. This CDR3 comprises 14 residues. V was shortened by 0 bases and J by 4 bases, with 9 bases between the two germline ends. CDR3 nucleotide sequence: TGTGCCAGCAGCGTAGCGGGCTCACCAGATACGCAGTATTTT. Residues: CASSVAGSPDTQYF.

V and J are TRBV7-6 and TRBJ2-3, with D tentatively TRBD2 (6 bases). Trimming took 5 bases from V and 1 from J, leaving 13 bases between them. The CDR3 has 15 residues. From germline, CDR1 is SGHVS and CDR2 FNYEAQ. The CDR3 DNA sequence: TGTGCCAGCAGCCGGGGAGGCCCAGGCACAGATACGCAGTATTTT. Translating it yields CASSRGGPGTDTQYF.

The chain couples TRBV5-1 to TRBJ2-3, with D uncertain. CDR1 and CDR2 (germline): SGHRS, YFSETQ. There are 12 residues in the CDR3. Trimming shortened V by 1 base and J by 5 bases, and 5 bases separated the two germline ends. In DNA, the CDR3 is TGCGCCAGCAGCTTGCGGCGAGATACGCAGTATTTT. Residues: CASSLRRDTQYF.

The chain combines TRBV27 with TRBJ2-7, with TRBD1 matching over 7 bases. Germline V CDR1 and CDR2: MNHEY, SMNVEV (reference sequence). The V and J ends lost 8 bases and 2 bases, in that order; junction bases with no gene match: 9. This CDR3 has 14 residues. The CDR3 region is CASPKGTATYEQYF. CDR3 DNA sequence: TGTGCCAGCCCCAAAGGGACAGCCACCTACGAGCAGTACTTC.

V usage is TRBV5-1 and J usage is TRBJ2-1; D call uncertain. V lost 0 bases and J 5 bases, leaving 6 bases between the germline ends. The CDR3 is 13 amino acids. In germline, CDR1 is SGHRS, CDR2 YFSETQ. As DNA, the CDR3 is TGCGCCAGCAGCTTGGTTATCGACAATGAGCAGTTCTTC. Translation gives CASSLVIDNEQFF.

V usage is TRBV18 and J usage is TRBJ2-1; the D is unclear. Looked up from germline, CDR1 is KGHSH and CDR2 is LQKENI. The CDR3 length is 11 residues. Deletions cut 4 bases from V and 6 bases from J, with 4 bases between. The CDR3 region is CASSLGNEQFF. CDR3 sequence (DNA): TGTGCCAGCTCACTGGGCAATGAGCAGTTCTTC.

To note about this clone: Other DNA variants within this sample encode the same CDR3. J is TRBJ2-5 and V is TRBV10-3; unclear D gene. V lost 2 bases, J lost 5 bases, and 6 bases lay in between. This CDR3 is built from 12 residues. The germline CDR1 and CDR2 sequences are ENHRY and SYGVKD. The CDR3 reads CAISERLETQYF. The CDR3 DNA reads TGTGCCATCAGTGAGCGCCTTGAGACCCAGTACTTC.

The chain has TRBV19 and TRBJ1-5, with 8 bases fitting TRBD1. V lost 0 bases, J lost 4 bases, and 2 bases stayed unmatched. The V gene's germline CDR1 is LNHDA and CDR2 SQIVND (reference sequence). The CDR3 is 15 residues long. The CDR3, as DNA: TGTGCCAGTAGTATAGACAGGACAGGGAATCAGCCCCAGCATTTT. Its translation: CASSIDRTGNQPQHF.

The CDR3 region has the DNA TGTGCCAGCTTTAAGGGGGACCGTGGGTTCTTC. Translation gives CASFKGDRGFF. The chain has TRBV11-3 and TRBJ2-1; possible D gene TRBD1, 6 bases. Germline V gene lookup returns CDR1 SGHNT and CDR2 YENEEA. Trimming took off 8 bases at V and 15 bases at J, with 17 bases between the two ends. The CDR3 consists of 11 residues.

This chain uses TRBV29-1 with TRBJ2-5, with D uncertain. Germline values: CDR1 SQVTM, CDR2 ANQGSEA. V lost 4 bases, J lost 2 bases, and 8 bases lay in between. The CDR3 is 12 residues long. The CDR3 DNA reads as TGCAGCGTTGTAGGGATTCAAGAGACCCAGTACTTC. Protein sequence: CSVVGIQETQYF.

The genes are TRBV7-9 and TRBJ1-4; D may be TRBD1 (5 bases). This CDR3 has 15 amino acids. The germline V gene has CDR1 SEHNR and CDR2 FQNEAQ (reference sequence). The V end lost 6 bases, the J end lost 2 bases, and 13 bases lay between the germline ends. The CDR3 spells CASRPPGRTNEKLFF. The CDR3 DNA reads TGTGCCAGCAGACCACCGGGACGGACTAATGAAAAACTGTTTTTT. Combining the CDR3 with reference TRBV7-9 and TRBJ1-4 gives the whole variable domain DTGVSQNPRHKITKRGQNVTFRCDPISEHNRLYWYRQTLGQGPEFLTYFQNEAQLEKSRLLSDRFSAERPKGSFSTLEIQRTEQGDSAMYLCASRPPGRTNEKLFFGSGTQLSVL.

This clone showed up just once. This chain connects TRBV5-8 to TRBJ2-1; D uncertain. The length of the CDR3 is 10 residues. The germline V gene has CDR1 SGHTS and CDR2 YDEGEE. V lost 7 bases and J lost 6, with 5 bases in between. The CDR3 DNA is TGTGCCAGCTTCCGCAATGAGCAGTTCTTC. This translates into CASFRNEQFF.

The gene calls are TRBV19 and TRBJ2-7; D gene uncertain. The germline V and J ends were trimmed by 3 bases and 3 bases, with 9 bases remaining between them. This CDR3 spans 13 amino acids. Germline V lookup: CDR1 LNHDA, CDR2 SQIVND (reference sequence). CDR3 nucleotide sequence: TGTGCCAGTAGTATTGGGCACTACTACGAGCAGTACTTC. This encodes CASSIGHYYEQYF.

The chain couples TRBV2 to TRBJ2-5; D not resolved. V shed 7 bases and J shed 3 bases, with 9 bases lying between them. CDR3 length: 12 amino acids. The germline CDR1 and CDR2 sequences are SNHLY and FYNNEI. The CDR3, as DNA: TGTGCCAGCAAAACGGACGAAGAGACCCAGTACTTC. It codes for CASKTDEETQYF.

This rearrangement joins TRBV14 to TRBJ1-2; the D gene is possibly TRBD1 (6 bases). V lost 3 bases and J 4 bases, leaving 15 bases between the germline ends. In germline, CDR1 is SGHDN, CDR2 FVKESK. The CDR3 totals 15 residues. The CDR3 DNA reads TGTGCCAGCAGCCACGACAGGACCAGCTCCTATGGCTACACCTTC. This gives the protein CASSHDRTSSYGYTF.

The V gene is TRBV10-3, the J gene TRBJ1-2; 7 bases map to TRBD1. This CDR3 is built from 15 residues. The germline V gene has CDR1 ENHRY and CDR2 SYGVKD. V lost 8 bases and J lost 6; bases outside the gene matches: 15. The CDR3 bases are TGTGCCATCTTTTCGGGAGGGGGCGTGAAGGATGGCTACACCTTC. As protein: CAIFSGGGVKDGYTF.

V usage is TRBV7-3 and J usage is TRBJ2-7, with D perhaps matching TRBD1 (6 bases). Per germline, CDR1 SGHTA and CDR2 FQGTGA. This CDR3 comprises 13 residues. Trimming removed 5 bases from V and 0 bases from J, with 8 bases in between. This CDR3 reads CASSPGHSYEQYF. CDR3 nucleotide sequence: TGTGCCAGCAGCCCGGGACACTCCTACGAGCAGTACTTC.

This chain links TRBV27 with TRBJ2-7; no firm D call. CDR1 and CDR2 from the germline V gene are MNHEY and SMNVEV (reference sequence). The CDR3 extends over 13 amino acids. Trimming left V 6 bases short and J 2 bases short, with 11 bases between. The CDR3, as DNA: TGTGCCAGCAGCCCTTTGCGGACCTACGAGCAGTACTTC. Translating it yields CASSPLRTYEQYF.

The chain joins TRBV4-2 to TRBJ1-4; tentative D call: TRBD1 (6 bases). This CDR3 is built from 16 residues. Per germline, CDR1 LGHNA and CDR2 YNFKEQ. V shed 2 bases and J shed 8 bases, with 18 bases lying between them. The CDR3, as DNA: TGTGCCAGCAGCCAAAGCACAGGGACAAGAGGCGAAAAACTGTTTTTT. It codes for CASSQSTGTRGEKLFF.

The chain carries TRBV6-6 and TRBJ2-2; the D gene is possibly TRBD2 (6 bases). The CDR3 totals 16 residues. The V gene lost 2 bases and the J gene lost 8 bases, with 18 bases spanning the gap. From germline, CDR1 is MNHNY and CDR2 SVGAGI (reference sequence). The CDR3 spells CASSYPTGTSSGELFF. The CDR3 coding sequence is TGTGCCAGCAGTTACCCGACCGGGACTTCCTCGGGGGAGCTGTTTTTT.

Only a few counts were recorded for this clone. The chain couples TRBV19 to TRBJ2-7, with D perhaps matching TRBD2 (6 bases). CDR3 length: 14 amino acids. Germline-derived CDR1 and CDR2 are LNHDA and SQIVND (reference sequence). Trimming left V 3 bases short and J 2 bases short, with 11 bases between. The CDR3 reads CASSIFGGPYEQYF. CDR3 in DNA: TGTGCCAGTAGTATTTTCGGGGGACCCTACGAGCAGTACTTC.

V and J are TRBV4-2 and TRBJ2-5; 9 nucleotides match TRBD2. V dropped 4 bases and J dropped 4; count of bases not matched to a gene: 16. Germline CDR1 and CDR2: LGHNA and YNFKEQ. CDR3 length equals 18 residues. The CDR3 coding sequence is TGTGCCAGCAGCCGTCTATCGGTCCGGACTAGCGTGGGAGAGACCCAGTACTTC. The encoded protein is CASSRLSVRTSVGETQYF.

The chain joins TRBV7-9 to TRBJ2-7, with 12 nucleotides matching TRBD2. Germline V lookup: CDR1 SEHNR, CDR2 FQNEAQ (reference sequence). CDR3 length: 16 residues. The trim removed 5 bases at V and 4 bases at J, leaving 9 bases unmatched. CDR3 sequence: CASSPRLAGEPYEQYF. In DNA form, the CDR3 reads TGTGCCAGCAGCCCCCGACTAGCGGGAGAACCGTACGAGCAGTACTTC.

The chain couples TRBV9 to TRBJ2-2; possibly TRBD2 for D (6 bases). The CDR3 is 15 amino acids. V was trimmed by 0 bases and J by 3 bases, leaving 9 bases between them. Germline CDR1 SGDLS, CDR2 YYNGEE. The CDR3 loop reads CASSVAGLDTGELFF. The CDR3 DNA sequence: TGTGCCAGCAGCGTAGCGGGACTGGACACCGGGGAGCTGTTTTTT.

V is TRBV10-2 and J is TRBJ2-7, with TRBD1 identical over 8 bases. Per the germline V gene, CDR1 is WSHSY and CDR2 is SAAADI. J lost 6 bases, V lost 3 bases, and 7 bases had no gene match. The CDR3 covers 14 residues. In DNA, the CDR3 is TGCGCCAGCAGTGATTGGGGCAGGGGGCGCGAGCAGTACTTC. It yields the protein CASSDWGRGREQYF.

V usage is TRBV7-3 and J usage is TRBJ2-5, with TRBD2 identical over 9 bases. The CDR3 loop spans 14 amino acids. The germline CDR1 and CDR2 sequences are SGHTA and FQGTGA. The V segment lost 5 bases and the J segment 4 bases; nucleotides outside the gene matches: 5. The CDR3 sequence: CASSPSGMGETQYF. The CDR3 DNA follows: TGTGCCAGCAGCCCTAGCGGGATGGGAGAGACCCAGTACTTC.